This TCR beta chain comes out of a study of response to subunit inactivated influenza vaccine. Study-wide points: The authors suggested that every seasonal influenza vaccination recruits few new T cells.

TCRdb re-derived calls from the RT-PCR reads in MiXCR, one entry per CDR3 protein. The repertoire holds about 240,000 distinct CDR3 sequences, with 10% to 15% as singletons. This clonotype was counted between two and nine times. Its antigen is unidentified. This CDR3 is built from 14 residues. Germline-derived CDR1 and CDR2 are SQVTM and ANQGSEA. The trim removed 4 bases at V and 1 base at J, leaving 3 bases unmatched. This sample comprised non-naive T cells sorted from PBMCs, obtained about 14 days before vaccination. The TCR sequence derives from a man between 50 and 59 years old who received an inactivated influenza vaccine. V and J are TRBV29-1 and TRBJ2-2, with 7 nucleotides matching TRBD2. CDR3 DNA sequence: TGCAGCGTTGCGGAGCGGGAGAACACCGGGGAGCTGTTTTTT. Protein: CSVAERENTGELFF.